This TCR beta chain was captured in a study of neurological immune-mediated disorders. General observations from the study: CDR3 amino acid sequences found in expanded clones were never shared across subjects, suggesting private repertoires in all groups.

cDNA was made by 5'RACE with 10-nucleotide random UMIs. TCRdb independently ran MiXCR on the 5' RACE reads; one entry per CDR3 protein. Of about 60,000 distinct CDR3 sequences in the sample, less than 4.5% are singletons; the top ten hold around 1.5%. In regard to this clonotype: The antigen remains undetermined. A much more abundant neighbour one base away suggests this may be a read error.

Germline CDR1 reads DFQATT; CDR2 reads SNEGSKA (reference sequence). This CDR3 spans 16 amino acids. V was trimmed by 7 bases and J by 5 bases, leaving 26 bases between them. The material sequenced was PBMCs. This sequence originates from a man aged 30-40 years with multiple sclerosis. The V call is TRBV20-1, the J call TRBJ1-1, with D possibly TRBD1 on 5 matching bases. The CDR3 region is CSDRTAGPSEGTEAFF. The CDR3 DNA is TGCAGTGATAGGACCGCCGGACCGTCAGAGGGGACTGAAGCTTTCTTT.